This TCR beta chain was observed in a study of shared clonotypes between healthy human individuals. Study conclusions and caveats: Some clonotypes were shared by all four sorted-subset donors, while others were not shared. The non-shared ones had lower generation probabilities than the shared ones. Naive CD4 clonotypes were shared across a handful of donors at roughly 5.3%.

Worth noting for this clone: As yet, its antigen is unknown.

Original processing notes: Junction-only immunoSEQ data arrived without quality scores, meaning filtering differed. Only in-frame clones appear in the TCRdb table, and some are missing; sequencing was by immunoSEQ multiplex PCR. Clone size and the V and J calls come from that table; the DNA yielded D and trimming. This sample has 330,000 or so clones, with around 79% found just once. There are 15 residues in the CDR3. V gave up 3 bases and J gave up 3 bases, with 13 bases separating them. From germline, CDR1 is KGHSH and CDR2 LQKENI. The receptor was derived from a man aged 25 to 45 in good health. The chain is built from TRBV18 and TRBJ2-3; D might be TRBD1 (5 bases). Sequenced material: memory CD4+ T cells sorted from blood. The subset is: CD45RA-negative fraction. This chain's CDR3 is CASSPFGAETDTQYF. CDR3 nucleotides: TGTGCCAGCTCACCGTTTGGGGCGGAAACAGATACGCAGTATTTT. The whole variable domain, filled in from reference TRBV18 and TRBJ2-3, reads NAGVMQNPRHLVRRRGQEARLRCSPMKGHSHVYWYRQLPEEGLKFMVYLQKENIIDESGMPKERFSAEFPKEGPSILRIQQVVRGDSAAYFCASSPFGAETDTQYFGPGTRLTVL.